A selection of T cell receptor beta chains follows, all from one sample in a study of blood T cell repertoires in COVID-19. Some clones are missing from TCRdb's copy, which holds only in-frame ones; the method was immunoSEQ multiplex PCR. The data hold 60,000 to 70,000 clones, with roughly 90% observed a single time. The specimen was peripheral blood. These receptors all come from a middle-aged man with active COVID-19. Both conserved end residues are part of each CDR3. D genes are given only for firm matches. Clone size is stated in some rows and not others, as once, few, many or a class when expanded.

D gene: NA; V gene: TRBV30; clone size: NA; J gene: TRBJ1-2; CDR3 DNA: TGTGCCTGGCGTTTGAGCTATGGCTACACCTTC; CDR3 protein: CAWRLSYGYTF
D gene: NA; V gene: TRBV6-2/TRBV6-3; clone size: NA; J gene: TRBJ2-1; CDR3 DNA: TGTGCCAGCAGTGACCGGGGCAATGAGCAGTTCTTC; CDR3 protein: CASSDRGNEQFF
D gene: NA; V gene: TRBV12-3/TRBV12-4; clone size: NA; J gene: TRBJ1-5; CDR3 DNA: TGTGCCAGCAGTTTGGGGGGGCAGCCCCAGCATTTT; CDR3 protein: CASSLGGQPQHF
D gene: TRBD2; V gene: TRBV28; clone size: NA; J gene: TRBJ2-3; CDR3 DNA: TGTGCCAGCAGACCCCCAGCGGGAGGCCGGTATTTT; CDR3 protein: CASRPPAGGRYF
D gene: TRBD1; V gene: TRBV7-2; clone size: many; J gene: TRBJ2-1; CDR3 DNA: TGTGCCAGCAGCGTAAGACAGGGGGTCTACAATGAGCAGTTCTTC; CDR3 protein: CASSVRQGVYNEQFF
D gene: NA; V gene: TRBV5-5; clone size: NA; J gene: TRBJ2-6; CDR3 DNA: TGTGCCAGCAGCTTGGGCAGTTCCGTTTGGGCCAACGTCCTGACTTTC; CDR3 protein: CASSLGSSVWANVLTF
D gene: TRBD2; V gene: TRBV7-7; clone size: NA; J gene: TRBJ2-2; CDR3 DNA: TGTGCTAGCAGCTTTGGACTAGGTCGAACCGGGGAGCTGTTTTTT; CDR3 protein: CASSFGLGRTGELFF
D gene: TRBD2; V gene: TRBV2; clone size: NA; J gene: TRBJ2-5; CDR3 DNA: TGTGCCAGCAGTGTTCGGGTGCGGGGGGGCAAGACCCAGTACTTC; CDR3 protein: CASSVRVRGGKTQYF
D gene: NA; V gene: TRBV18; clone size: NA; J gene: TRBJ1-2; CDR3 DNA: TGTGCCAGCTCAAAAGGTAGCCTCACGTCGTTCTATGGCTACACCTTC; CDR3 protein: CASSKGSLTSFYGYTF
D gene: TRBD2; V gene: TRBV12-3/TRBV12-4; clone size: few; J gene: TRBJ2-1; CDR3 DNA: TGTGCCAGCAGTTTTACTAGCGGAGGGCAGTTCTTC; CDR3 protein: CASSFTSGGQFF
D gene: TRBD2; V gene: TRBV6-7; clone size: NA; J gene: TRBJ2-7; CDR3 DNA: TGTGCCAGCAGTGCTCTTTTGGGCGGGAGAGGCTACGAGCAGTACTTC; CDR3 protein: CASSALLGGRGYEQYF
D gene: NA; V gene: TRBV6-2/TRBV6-3; clone size: once; J gene: TRBJ1-3; CDR3 DNA: TGTGCCAGCAGTTTACCCTCCGGGAGCTCTGGAAACACCATATATTTT; CDR3 protein: CASSLPSGSSGNTIYF
D gene: TRBD1; V gene: TRBV4-3; clone size: NA; J gene: TRBJ1-1; CDR3 DNA: TGCGCCAGCAGCCAAGAGCAGACAGGGGGCAAGCGGGCTTTCTTT; CDR3 protein: CASSQEQTGGKRAFF
D gene: NA; V gene: TRBV19; clone size: NA; J gene: TRBJ1-3; CDR3 DNA: TGTGCCAGTAGTATATGGAGTTCTGGAAACACCATATATTTT; CDR3 protein: CASSIWSSGNTIYF
D gene: NA; V gene: TRBV29-1; clone size: NA; J gene: TRBJ1-3; CDR3 DNA: TGCAGCGTTGCGTCACTCTCTGGAAACACCATATATTTT; CDR3 protein: CSVASLSGNTIYF
D gene: NA; V gene: TRBV21-1; clone size: NA; J gene: TRBJ1-4; CDR3 DNA: TGTGCCAACTGCGTGGCCGAGCGAGGCTCTAATGAAAAACTGTTTTTT; CDR3 protein: CANCVAERGSNEKLFF